The entry below describes one TCR beta chain. The table came from immunoSEQ multiplex PCR; TCRdb's copy has only in-frame clones and leaves some out. The sample has 150,000 to 200,000 clones; 90% are singletons. This specimen comes from a study of T cell responses to AZD1222 COVID-19 vaccine. The CDR3 is 17 amino acids. From germline, CDR1 is SGHDN and CDR2 FVKESK. V gave up 2 bases and J gave up 5 bases; unmatched junction bases: 5. Second-dose schedules of about 4 or about 12 weeks were combined. This sequence originates from an adult who received the AZD1222 COVID-19 vaccine. The specimen comprised peripheral blood, sampled 28 days after the second AZD1222 dose. The chain recombines TRBV14 with TRBJ2-2, with TRBD2 identical over 13 bases. This chain's CDR3 is CASSQRLAGGWTGELFF. DNA of the CDR3: TGTGCCAGCAGCCAAAGACTAGCGGGAGGATGGACCGGGGAGCTGTTTTTT.